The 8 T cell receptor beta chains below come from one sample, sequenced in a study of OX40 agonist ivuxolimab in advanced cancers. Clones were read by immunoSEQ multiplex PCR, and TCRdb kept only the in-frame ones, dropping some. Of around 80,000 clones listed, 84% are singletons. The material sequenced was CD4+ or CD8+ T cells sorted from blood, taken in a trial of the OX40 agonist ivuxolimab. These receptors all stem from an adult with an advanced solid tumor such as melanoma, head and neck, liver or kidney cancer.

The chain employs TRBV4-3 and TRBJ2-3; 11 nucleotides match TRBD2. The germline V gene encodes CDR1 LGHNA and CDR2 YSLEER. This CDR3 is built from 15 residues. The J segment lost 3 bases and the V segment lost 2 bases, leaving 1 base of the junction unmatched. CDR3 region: CASSQTSGGTDTQYF. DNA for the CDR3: TGCGCCAGCAGCCAAACTAGCGGGGGTACAGATACGCAGTATTTT.

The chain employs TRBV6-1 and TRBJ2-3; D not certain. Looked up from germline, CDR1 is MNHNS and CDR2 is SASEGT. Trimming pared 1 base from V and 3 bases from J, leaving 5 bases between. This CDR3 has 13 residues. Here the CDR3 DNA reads TGTGCCAGCAGTGAAGAGGGTACAGATACGCAGTATTTT. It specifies CASSEEGTDTQYF.

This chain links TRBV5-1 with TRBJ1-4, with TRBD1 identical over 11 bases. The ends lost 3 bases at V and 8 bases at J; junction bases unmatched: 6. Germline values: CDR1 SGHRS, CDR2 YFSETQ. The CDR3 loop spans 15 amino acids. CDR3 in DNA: TGCGCCAGCAGCTCTACCGGGACAGGGGGAGAAAAACTGTTTTTT. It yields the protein CASSSTGTGGEKLFF.

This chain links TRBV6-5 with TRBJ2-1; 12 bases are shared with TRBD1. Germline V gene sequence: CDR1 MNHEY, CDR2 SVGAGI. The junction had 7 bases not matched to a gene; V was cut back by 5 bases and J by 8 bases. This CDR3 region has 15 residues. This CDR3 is CASSRGTGGDDEQFF. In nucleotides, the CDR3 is TGTGCCAGCAGTCGAGGGACAGGGGGCGACGATGAGCAGTTCTTC.

Written as DNA, the CDR3 is TGTGCCAGCTCAACGGGGGGACTAAGCTCCTACAATGAGCAGTTCTTC. Protein: CASSTGGLSSYNEQFF. The chain couples TRBV5-4 to TRBJ2-1; 7 nucleotides align to TRBD2. CDR1 is SGHNT and CDR2 is YYREEE in the germline V gene (reference sequence). This CDR3 has 16 amino acids. Unmatched junction bases numbered 10, after V lost 7 bases and J lost 0 bases.

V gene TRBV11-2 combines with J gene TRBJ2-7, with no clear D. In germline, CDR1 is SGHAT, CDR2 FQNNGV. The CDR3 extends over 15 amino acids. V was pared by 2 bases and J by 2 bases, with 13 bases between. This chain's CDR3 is CASSLRIAGAYEQYF. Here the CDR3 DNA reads TGTGCCAGCAGCTTAAGGATAGCAGGCGCCTACGAGCAGTACTTC. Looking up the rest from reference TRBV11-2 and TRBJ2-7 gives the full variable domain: EAGVAQSPRYKIIEKRQSVAFWCNPISGHATLYWYQQILGQGPKLLIQFQNNGVVDDSQLPKDRFSAERLKGVDSTLKIQPAKLEDSAVYLCASSLRIAGAYEQYFGPGTRLTVT.

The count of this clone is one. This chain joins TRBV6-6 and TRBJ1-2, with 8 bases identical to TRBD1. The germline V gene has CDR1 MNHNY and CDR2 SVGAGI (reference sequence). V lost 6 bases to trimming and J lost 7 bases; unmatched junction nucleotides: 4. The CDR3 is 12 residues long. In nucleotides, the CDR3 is TGTGCCAGCAGCGGGACAGGCGGTGGCTACACCTTC. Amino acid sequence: CASSGTGGGYTF.

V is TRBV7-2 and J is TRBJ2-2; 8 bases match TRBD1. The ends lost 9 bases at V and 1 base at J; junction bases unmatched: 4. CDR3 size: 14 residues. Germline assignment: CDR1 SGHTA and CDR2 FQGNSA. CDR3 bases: TGTGCCAGGGACGGACAGGGGAACACCGGGGAGCTGTTTTTT. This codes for CARDGQGNTGELFF.